This T cell receptor (beta chain) was obtained from a study of cytomegalovirus exposure and HLA in healthy donors (TCRdb year 2017). In the study overall: According to an earlier analysis of 550 to 700 of the donors, some 180 million T cells yielded over 100 million unique TCR beta sequences and around 300 Gb of sequence data. An early release covering around 630 HLA-typed donors comprised about 300 gigabases of sequencing data and around 80 million unique TCR sequences. Of the roughly 410 genotyped donors, less than 90% were placed in the genetic ancestry cluster associated with self-reported Caucasian donors. The study was designed to test whether signatures of past pathogen exposure could be identified by cataloging public T cell receptors. The study used immunosequencing to profile the T cell repertoires of several hundred subjects and linked those repertoires to cytomegalovirus serostatus. Besides the first cohort of around 670 subjects, a separate validation cohort made up of around 120 different subjects was used. To predict cytomegalovirus infection status, the study brought together high-throughput TCR immunosequencing, statistical association of individual TCRs with disease status, and machine learning. A later analysis re-analyzed previously published TCR beta repertoires from roughly 630 donors and added high-resolution HLA genotyping to study TCR occurrence patterns. Rather than drawing on any new phenotypic data, the later analysis identified candidate immune exposures from TCR beta sequences and the way those sequences occurred across donors. An earlier analysis of 587 of the donors used high-throughput TCR beta sequencing to judge whether each TCR beta V gene segment behaved as functional or pseudogenic. Donor age, sex, ethnicity and CMV serostatus were collected together with the repertoire data. In a later genetic analysis, genome-wide SNP genotypes for 398 of the 666 donors were used, and that subset was treated as a discovery cohort. All discovery cohort repertoires had been generated on a single sequencing platform. Both class I and class II loci were covered by HLA typing, at four-digit resolution. Typing coverage varied by locus: about 620-640 donors for A, B, C, DRB1 and DQB1; some 520 for DQA1; around 610 for DPA1; fewer than 480 for DPB1. Because of strong linkage in the cohort, roughly five DR-DQ haplotypes were treated as single units for association and clustering. Among roughly 400 genotyped donors of the cohort, an average of approximately 230,000 unique TCR beta nucleotide sequences were sequenced per donor, 15% to 20% of them non-productive. The investigation overall reported the following: In a later analysis, several top co-occurrence clusters were reported to appear linked to parvovirus B19, influenza, CMV and Epstein-Barr virus. In both the original and validation cohorts, the classifier was reported to diagnose cytomegalovirus status with high specificity and sensitivity. In a later analysis, HLA-associated TCR beta chains showed more clonal expansion and lower generation probabilities than non-associated chains that were equally common. CMV serostatus was the only immune exposure information available for the cohort. The study gave a list of about 150 TCR beta chains associated with cytomegalovirus. V-gene and J-gene trimming of TCR beta chains was associated with a missense DCLRE1C variant in a later genetic analysis, and the association was replicated in an independent cohort. Across donors, most TCR sequences were observed very rarely, whereas some public TCRs were present in many individuals. According to a later analysis, TCR association rates differed among HLA loci, with DRB1 alleles showing the most associated TCRs and HLA-C alleles showing the fewest. The earlier analysis of fewer than 750 of the donors excluded 15 to 20 rarely observed V segments, including chromosome 9 orphons, because counts were too low. Because the 87-base-pair reads could not distinguish some IMGT-functional V segments, including TRBV6-2 and TRBV6-3, those segments were excluded. When HLA alleles, especially DR and DQ, strongly co-occurred, TCR associations were difficult to assign to individual alleles. A group of highly shared sequence variants was considered likely to be a technical artifact of the sequencing pipeline. Specific HLA alleles were associated with 15,000 to 20,000 TCR beta sequences at a false discovery rate of 0.05 in a later analysis. It was suggested by the authors that the approach could potentially be generalized to other disease states and immunological phenotypes. Broadly in line with IMGT annotations, most TCR beta V segments showed up in productive rearrangements about 87% or about 30% of the time in an earlier analysis of a few hundred of the donors. A later analysis found that most CMV-associated TCR beta chains appeared HLA-restricted, with HLA associations seemingly driven largely by CMV exposure. In vitro tests confirmed that a few of the cytomegalovirus-associated TCR beta chains recognize cytomegalovirus antigens. Because HLA typing was unavailable for some donors at each locus, only the typed subset was used in association tests. Correlated functional status among segregating V segments might reflect linkage disequilibrium, but an unknown experimental factor could not be ruled out. A further reported finding was that TCR beta sequences accurately predicted the HLA-A and HLA-B alleles for most subjects in the first cohort. The cohort was sequenced for TCR beta chains only, and without alpha or paired-chain data the features that could be detected were limited. The presence/absence analyses assumed that sequencing depth was roughly uniform across donors, and that assumption may not be true. In a later genetic analysis, fewer N-insertions in productive TCRs were reported among donors in an Asian-associated ancestry cluster than the roughly 640-donor mean.

The CDR3 numbers 14 residues from cysteine through phenylalanine. Only the CDR3 DNA is retained, 42 bases long and in frame from the first base. Per the germline V gene (reference sequence), LNHDA is the CDR1 and SQIVND is the CDR2. Relative to germline, V is 3 bases shorter and J is 1 base shorter, with 9 bases between their ends. In total, 600 or so healthy bone marrow donors made up the cohort. Cohort members were all nominally healthy when sampled, although unrecorded immune exposures were likely present. The donor was CMV seropositive and was included in the group of 250 to 350 seropositive cohort members. A peripheral blood sample was collected from each donor, and TCR beta sequencing was performed on peripheral blood mononuclear cells. Genomic DNA was extracted from the blood cell samples with the Qiagen DNeasy Blood Extraction Kit. This clone was seen a few times. Which antigen it targets is not known. No qualities accompany the bases; no much larger clone lies one base away.

Libraries were prepared through the immunoSEQ multiplex PCR assay. For the multiplex PCR, a mixture combining 60 forward primers for TCR Vbeta segments and 13 reverse primers for TCR Jbeta segments was used. A multiplex PCR assay on genomic DNA amplified the CDR3 region of rearranged TCR beta genes. Amplified TCR beta libraries were sequenced as 87-base-pair reads on the Illumina HiSeq System. Under the source paper's analysis protocol: In a later analysis, roughly 80 million unique TCR beta chains were counted across the roughly 670 repertoires, and roughly 9.9 million of these chains were shared by at least two donors. Raw reads were error-corrected and collapsed into unique sequences by a nearest-neighbor algorithm in which closely related sequences were merged to remove PCR and sequencing errors. V, D and J gene segments were assigned by aligning CDR3 sequences to IMGT reference sequences. For a sequence to be retained, a match of at least six nucleotides was required to both a V gene segment and a J gene segment. Rearrangements were called productive when the CDR3 lacked stop codons and stayed in frame with V and J; all others were non-productive. CDR3 was defined by IMGT convention, running from the second conserved V-encoded cysteine to the conserved J-encoded phenylalanine. The earlier analysis of more than 450 of the donors excluded sequences that lacked an unambiguous match to a single V gene segment. In an earlier analysis of 450 to 700 of the donors, V segments were called functional above 56.7% productive rearrangements and were called segregating when the between-donor standard deviation exceeded 5%. A statistical classification framework was developed to diagnose cytomegalovirus status using the catalog of TCR beta chain sequences. In a later analysis, TCR nucleotide sequences were compared against IMGT/GENE-DB human TR gene sequences so that V and J genes could be assigned. The TCRdist pipeline was used in a later analysis to assign CDR3 sequences and most-parsimonious VDJ recombination scenarios. In a later analysis, every TCR beta chain was defined by the combination of its CDR3 amino acid sequence and its V-gene family, and reads without a unique V-gene family were dropped. To address suspected cross-contamination and a sequencing artifact, a later analysis removed several hundred highly shared, low-generation-probability nucleotide sequences. In a later analysis, a clonal expansion index was calculated for each public chain from normalized within-repertoire ranks of inferred template counts. A later analysis computed generation probabilities with a VDJ recombination model fitted to out-of-frame rearrangements, and checked the results against IGoR. Hypergeometric tests were used in a later analysis to score TCR-TCR, TCR-HLA and TCR-CMV co-occurrence, with a repertoire-size bias correction applied to the TCR pairs. A later analysis estimated false discovery rates by permuting HLA or CMV assignments 20 times. In a later analysis, co-occurring TCRs were grouped using DBSCAN, with TCRdist sequence similarity added in when clustering inside HLA-allele-positive subsets. Repertoires with fewer than 30,000 or more than 120,000 public chains were left out of co-occurrence clustering, as were four to six repertoires with anomalous nucleotide sharing. The table was pulled from immuneACCESS by TCRdb, which kept in-frame rearrangements only. Such tables lose some clones; where checked, under half of the loss comes from unresolved V genes, and the rest has no known cause. V and J calls and clone size follow that table, whereas D and trimming were derived from the DNA. Present in this sample are some 81,000 clones, 55% to 85% of which were seen just once. The ten largest clones represent 11% of the sample.

Source material: PBMCs. The TCR sequence derives from a woman aged 40-49 years in good health and CMV-seropositive. Recombination joined TRBV19 with TRBJ1-2; TRBD1 is possibly the D segment (6 matching bases). The CDR3 is CASSIGQLNYGYTF. The bases are TGTGCCAGTAGTATCGGACAGCTTAACTATGGCTACACCTTC. This CDR3, with the reference TRBV19 and TRBJ1-2 proteins standing in past its ends, gives the full variable domain DGGITQSPKYLFRKEGQNVTLSCEQNLNHDAMYWYRQDPGQGLRLIYYSQIVNDFQKGDIAEGYSVSREKKESFPLTVTSAQKNPTAFYLCASSIGQLNYGYTFGSGTRLTVV.